This T cell receptor beta chain is drawn from a study of beta chain features in type 1 diabetes. Whole-study findings and limits: Junctions at VDJ sites from type 1 diabetes patients had fewer insertions and more deletions.

Turning to this clone: Antigen: not known.

Germline CDR1 and CDR2: SGHDN and FVKESK. CDR3 length: 15 amino acids. Trimming stripped 3 bases from V and 7 bases from J, with 13 bases between. Populations isolated by sorting all had purity greater than 95%. Expressed TCRB transcripts were sequenced after all isolated RNA was converted to cDNA. This table comes from immunoSEQ multiplex PCR, and its TCRdb copy is limited to in-frame clones, with some not included. The sample consists of 620,000 or so clones, about 14% of them appearing once. The rearrangement joins TRBV14 to TRBJ1-6, with D possibly TRBD1 on 6 matching bases. The sample was naive CD4+ T cells from blood. The source of this sequence is a young man in good health. This chain's CDR3 is CASSQWGLGNSPLHF. In DNA, the CDR3 is TGTGCCAGCAGCCAGTGGGGGCTCGGGAATTCACCCCTCCACTTT.